This is a list of T cell receptor beta chains from one sample in a study of blood T cell repertoires in COVID-19. TCRdb keeps only in-frame clones here, not all; method: immunoSEQ multiplex PCR. The sample contains around 500,000 clones, around 85% of which appear only once. Specimen: PBMCs or T cells enriched from blood (not recorded which). The receptors were sampled from a woman aged 60-75 years who had recovered from COVID-19. The CDR3 runs from the conserved cysteine through the conserved F or W. A D gene is named only where the DNA matches it firmly. Only some rows state a clone size, as once, few, many or a class for expanded clones.

J gene,D gene,V gene,CDR3 length,clone size,CDR3 protein,CDR3 DNA
TRBJ1-1,NA,TRBV18,17,NA,CASSPRGYQGSSTEAFF,TGTGCCAGCTCACCACGAGGATATCAGGGAAGTAGCACTGAAGCTTTCTTT
TRBJ1-2,NA,TRBV5-1,17,NA,CASSLQGQTTPNYGYTF,TGCGCCAGCAGCTTACAGGGACAAACAACGCCCAACTATGGCTACACCTTC
TRBJ2-7,NA,TRBV6-4,15,NA,CASSDHDRVRWEQYF,TGTGCCAGCAGTGATCACGACCGGGTAAGGTGGGAGCAGTACTTC
TRBJ1-5,TRBD1,TRBV19,14,few,CASSIRQGYQPQHF,TGTGCCAGTAGTATAAGACAGGGGTATCAGCCCCAGCATTTT
TRBJ2-1,TRBD1,TRBV6-5,15,NA,CASRDPGQGNNEQFF,TGTGCCAGCAGAGATCCGGGACAGGGAAACAATGAGCAGTTCTTC
TRBJ1-2,TRBD1,TRBV2,16,NA,CASSDLGQRGNYGYTF,TGTGCCAGCAGCGACCTGGGACAGCGGGGGAACTATGGCTACACCTTC
TRBJ2-3,TRBD2,TRBV5-4,17,NA,CASSSAVAGGSTDTQYF,TGTGCCAGCAGCTCGGCGGTAGCGGGGGGCAGCACAGATACGCAGTATTTT
TRBJ2-7,NA,TRBV6-5,14,NA,CASRFGTLGAEQYF,TGTGCCAGCAGGTTCGGGACCTTGGGGGCCGAGCAGTACTTC
TRBJ1-3,NA,TRBV6-2/TRBV6-3,15,once,CASSYSSFSGNTIYF,TGTGCCAGCAGTTACTCGTCCTTTTCTGGAAACACCATATATTTT
TRBJ1-1,NA,TRBV3-1/TRBV3-2,14,NA,CASSRTSSSTEAFF,TGTGCCAGCAGCCGGACAAGTTCGAGTACTGAAGCTTTCTTT
TRBJ2-7,NA,TRBV20-1,14,NA,CSASRGTNSYEQYF,TGCAGTGCTAGTAGGGGGACAAACTCCTACGAGCAGTACTTC
TRBJ1-2,TRBD1,TRBV7-6,15,NA,CASSLKGAEHGGYTF,TGTGCCAGCAGCCTCAAGGGGGCGGAACACGGCGGCTACACCTTC
TRBJ1-1,TRBD1,TRBV6-5,11,once,CASSYPGGAFF,TGTGCCAGCAGTTACCCAGGGGGAGCTTTCTTT
TRBJ1-5,TRBD1,TRBV5-6,15,NA,CASSSQGVRYQPQHF,TGTGCCAGCAGTTCCCAGGGGGTACGGTATCAGCCCCAGCATTTT
TRBJ2-1,TRBD2,TRBV2,17,NA,CASSELSGGTSYNEQFF,TGTGCCAGCAGTGAACTTAGCGGGGGGACCTCCTACAATGAGCAGTTCTTC
TRBJ1-6,NA,TRBV14,13,NA,CASSQGWASPLHF,TGTGCCAGCAGCCAAGGTTGGGCTTCACCCCTCCACTTT
TRBJ2-5,TRBD1,TRBV18,14,NA,CASSPDRVAETQYF,TGTGCCAGCTCGCCGGACAGGGTTGCAGAGACCCAGTACTTC
TRBJ2-3,NA,TRBV2,14,NA,CASTLGRGGDTQYF,TGTGCCAGCACCCTGGGGCGGGGAGGAGATACGCAGTATTTT
TRBJ2-1,NA,TRBV3-1/TRBV3-2,12,NA,CASSLQTREQFF,TGTGCCAGCAGCCTACAGACCCGGGAGCAGTTCTTC
TRBJ1-1,NA,TRBV5-1,15,NA,CASSLEGVGNTEAFF,TGCGCCAGCAGCTTGGAAGGGGTCGGGAACACTGAAGCTTTCTTT
TRBJ2-3,NA,TRBV29-1,13,NA,CSVEAPSTDTQYF,TGCAGCGTTGAGGCACCTAGCACAGATACGCAGTATTTT
TRBJ1-5,NA,TRBV25-1,14,NA,CASSESRGDQPQHF,TGTGCCAGCAGTGAATCCAGGGGCGATCAGCCCCAGCATTTT
TRBJ1-1,NA,TRBV28,16,NA,CASSLRGRGRDTEAFF,TGTGCCAGCAGTTTACGAGGCAGGGGCCGGGACACTGAAGCTTTCTTT
TRBJ1-2,NA,TRBV27,15,NA,CASSFIRGLNYGYTF,TGTGCCAGCAGTTTCATCAGGGGCTTAAACTATGGCTACACCTTC
TRBJ2-5,TRBD1,TRBV10-3,15,NA,CAISEGQGRQETQYF,TGTGCCATCAGTGAGGGACAGGGACGCCAAGAGACCCAGTACTTC
TRBJ1-3,NA,TRBV6-5,14,NA,CASSYGGAGNTIYF,TGTGCCAGCAGTTACGGTGGAGCTGGAAACACCATATATTTT
TRBJ1-6,NA,TRBV2,15,few,CASRTSGASNSPLHF,TGTGCCAGCCGAACCTCAGGGGCTAGTAATTCACCCCTCCACTTT
TRBJ1-1,TRBD1,TRBV5-1,15,NA,CASSLEGGAVTEAFF,TGCGCCAGCAGCTTGGAAGGGGGCGCGGTCACTGAAGCTTTCTTT
TRBJ2-1,NA,TRBV9,14,NA,CASSSVGGYNEQFF,TGTGCCAGCAGCTCAGTGGGGGGATACAATGAGCAGTTCTTC
TRBJ2-7,TRBD1,TRBV7-2,15,NA,CASSSRTGRSYEQYF,TGTGCCAGCAGCTCCCGGACAGGGCGCTCCTACGAGCAGTACTTC
TRBJ1-2,TRBD1,TRBV29-1,14,NA,CSARGEGTAYGYTF,TGCAGCGCCCGTGGGGAAGGGACAGCCTATGGCTACACCTTC
TRBJ2-1,TRBD1,TRBV6-6,16,NA,CASTHLGTGGVYEQFF,TGTGCCAGCACCCACTTAGGGACAGGGGGAGTTTATGAGCAGTTCTTC
TRBJ2-3,NA,TRBV5-1,15,NA,CASSLVARYTDTQYF,TGCGCCAGCAGCTTGGTAGCGCGTTACACAGATACGCAGTATTTT
TRBJ2-2,TRBD1,TRBV5-1,15,NA,CASSSGQGGTGELFF,TGCGCCAGCAGCTCCGGACAGGGGGGAACCGGGGAGCTGTTTTTT
TRBJ2-1,TRBD2,TRBV7-8,18,NA,CASSLVPSGGADYNEQFF,TGTGCCAGCAGCTTAGTTCCTAGCGGGGGGGCCGACTACAATGAGCAGTTCTTC
TRBJ1-4,NA,TRBV5-6,14,once,CASSQTGIGEKLFF,TGTGCCAGCAGCCAAACAGGGATTGGCGAAAAACTGTTTTTT
TRBJ1-2,NA,TRBV11-3,16,NA,CASSLGGLDLGYGYTF,TGTGCCAGCAGCCTGGGGGGGCTGGACTTAGGCTATGGCTACACCTTC
TRBJ2-1,TRBD2,TRBV5-1,16,NA,CASSPASGGPPNEQFF,TGCGCCAGCAGCCCGGCCAGCGGGGGGCCCCCCAATGAGCAGTTCTTC
TRBJ1-5,TRBD1,TRBV5-4,14,NA,CASSNRGSNQPQHF,TGTGCCAGCTCGAACAGGGGGAGCAATCAGCCCCAGCATTTT
TRBJ2-1,NA,TRBV6-5,13,NA,CASSLAGWNEQFF,TGTGCCAGCAGTCTCGCAGGGTGGAATGAGCAGTTCTTC